Listed below are T cell receptor beta chains from one sample, sequenced in a study of blood T cell repertoires in COVID-19. Repertoires were generated with immunoSEQ multiplex PCR, while TCRdb's copy carries only in-frame clones and drops some. The table records around 100,000 clones, roughly 89% of them present only once. The specimen sequenced was peripheral blood. These receptors were taken from a human donor in a cohort sampled during active COVID-19. Both conserved end residues are part of each CDR3. A D gene is named only where the DNA matches it firmly. Clone size, where shown, is once, few, many, or a class for clones that have expanded.

clone_size,j_call,d_call,v_call,cdr3_aa,cdr3_nt
-,TRBJ1-5,-,TRBV19,CASSIAGRDQPQHF,TGTGCCAGTAGTATTGCAGGGAGGGATCAGCCCCAGCATTTT
-,TRBJ1-5,-,TRBV27,CASSLRLGGGQPQHF,TGTGCCAGCAGTTTACGCCTCGGGGGAGGTCAGCCCCAGCATTTT
-,TRBJ2-7,-,TRBV12-3/TRBV12-4,CASRYSDNYEQYF,TGTGCCAGCCGATACTCGGACAACTACGAGCAGTACTTC
-,TRBJ1-2,TRBD1,TRBV5-6,CASSFQVPTGVDYGYTF,TGTGCCAGCAGCTTTCAAGTTCCGACAGGGGTTGACTATGGCTACACCTTC
-,TRBJ1-5,-,TRBV5-6,CASSVWNPGDQPQHF,TGTGCCAGCAGCGTCTGGAACCCGGGAGATCAGCCCCAGCATTTT
-,TRBJ2-7,-,TRBV7-2,CASSLRGISYEQYF,TGTGCCAGCAGCTTAAGAGGGATCTCCTACGAGCAGTACTTC
-,TRBJ2-7,TRBD2,TRBV4-1,CASSQYPSGTYEQYF,TGCGCCAGCAGCCAATATCCTAGCGGTACCTACGAGCAGTACTTC
-,TRBJ2-1,-,TRBV3-1/TRBV3-2,CASSSQEHRTSSSYNEQFF,TGTGCCAGCAGCTCTCAAGAACACAGGACCTCAAGCTCCTACAATGAGCAGTTCTTC
-,TRBJ2-1,TRBD1,TRBV12-3/TRBV12-4,CASSRDSHNEQFF,TGTGCCAGCAGTCGGGACAGCCACAATGAGCAGTTCTTC
once,TRBJ2-1,TRBD2,TRBV27,CASRTSGDYNEQFF,TGTGCCAGCAGAACTAGCGGGGACTACAATGAGCAGTTCTTC